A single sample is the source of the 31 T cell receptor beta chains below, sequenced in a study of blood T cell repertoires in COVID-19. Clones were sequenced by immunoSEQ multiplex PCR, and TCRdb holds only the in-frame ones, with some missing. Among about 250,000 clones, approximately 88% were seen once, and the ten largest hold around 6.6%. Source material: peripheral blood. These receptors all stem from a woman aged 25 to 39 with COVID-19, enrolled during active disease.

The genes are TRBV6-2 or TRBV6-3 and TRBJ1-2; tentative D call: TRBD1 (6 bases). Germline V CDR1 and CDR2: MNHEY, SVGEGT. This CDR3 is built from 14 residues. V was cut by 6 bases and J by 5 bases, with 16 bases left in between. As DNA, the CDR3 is TGTGCCAGCAGCCAACAGGGTTTCGGGTATGGCTACACCTTC. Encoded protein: CASSQQGFGYGYTF.

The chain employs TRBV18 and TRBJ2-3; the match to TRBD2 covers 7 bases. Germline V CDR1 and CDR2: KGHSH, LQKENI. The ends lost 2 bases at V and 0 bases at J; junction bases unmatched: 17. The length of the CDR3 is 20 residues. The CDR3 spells CASSPSTGTNAPLSTDTQYF. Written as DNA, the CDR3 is TGTGCCAGCTCACCATCGACCGGGACTAACGCACCCCTAAGCACAGATACGCAGTATTTT.

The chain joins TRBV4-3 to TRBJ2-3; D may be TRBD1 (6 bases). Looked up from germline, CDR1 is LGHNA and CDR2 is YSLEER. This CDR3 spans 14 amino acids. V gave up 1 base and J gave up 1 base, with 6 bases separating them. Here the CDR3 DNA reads TGCGCCAGCAGCCAAGGGGGGCGCACAGATACGCAGTATTTT. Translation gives CASSQGGRTDTQYF.

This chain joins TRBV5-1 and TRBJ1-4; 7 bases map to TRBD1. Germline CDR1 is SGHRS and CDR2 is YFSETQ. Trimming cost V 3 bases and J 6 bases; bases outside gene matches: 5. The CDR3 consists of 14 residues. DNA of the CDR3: TGCGCCAGCAGCTCGGGACAGACCTATGAAAAACTGTTTTTT. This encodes CASSSGQTYEKLFF.

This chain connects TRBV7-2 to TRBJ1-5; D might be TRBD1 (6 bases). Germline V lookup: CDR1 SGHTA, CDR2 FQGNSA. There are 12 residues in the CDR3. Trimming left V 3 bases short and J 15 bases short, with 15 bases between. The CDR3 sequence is CASSFNQGQSHF. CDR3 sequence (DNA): TGTGCCAGCAGCTTCAATCAGGGGCAGTCGCATTTT.

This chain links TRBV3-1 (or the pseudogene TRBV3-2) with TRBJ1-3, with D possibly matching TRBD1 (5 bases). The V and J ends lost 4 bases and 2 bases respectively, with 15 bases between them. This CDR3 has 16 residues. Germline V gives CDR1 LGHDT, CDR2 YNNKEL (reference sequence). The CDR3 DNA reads TGTGCCAGCAGCCGCCCCACAGGCATAACTGGAAACACCATATATTTT. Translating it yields CASSRPTGITGNTIYF.

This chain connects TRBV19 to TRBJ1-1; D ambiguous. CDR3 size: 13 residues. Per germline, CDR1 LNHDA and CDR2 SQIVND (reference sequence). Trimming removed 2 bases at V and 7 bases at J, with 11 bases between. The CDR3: CASSISAAGEAFF. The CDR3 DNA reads TGTGCCAGTAGTATATCGGCGGCGGGTGAAGCTTTCTTT.

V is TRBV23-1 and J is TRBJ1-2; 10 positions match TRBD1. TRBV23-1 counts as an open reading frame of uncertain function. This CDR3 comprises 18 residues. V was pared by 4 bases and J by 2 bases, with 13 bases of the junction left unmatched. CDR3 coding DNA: TGCGCCAGCAGTCCTGTCGGGACAGGGGACCTGATGAACTATGGCTACACCTTC. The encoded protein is CASSPVGTGDLMNYGYTF.

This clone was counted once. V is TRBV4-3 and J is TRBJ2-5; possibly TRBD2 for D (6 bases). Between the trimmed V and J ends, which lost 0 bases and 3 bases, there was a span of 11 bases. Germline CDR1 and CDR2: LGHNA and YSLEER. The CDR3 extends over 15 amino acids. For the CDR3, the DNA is TGCGCCAGCAGCCAAGATTGGCGGGGAGAAGAGACCCAGTACTTC. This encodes CASSQDWRGEETQYF.

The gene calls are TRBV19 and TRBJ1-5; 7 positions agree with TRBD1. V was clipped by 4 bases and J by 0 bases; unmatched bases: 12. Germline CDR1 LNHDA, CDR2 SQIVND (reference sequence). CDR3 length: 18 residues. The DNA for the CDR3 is TGTGCCAGTAGTACTCCGGGACAGCCTTCCTATAGCAATCAGCCCCAGCATTTT. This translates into CASSTPGQPSYSNQPQHF.

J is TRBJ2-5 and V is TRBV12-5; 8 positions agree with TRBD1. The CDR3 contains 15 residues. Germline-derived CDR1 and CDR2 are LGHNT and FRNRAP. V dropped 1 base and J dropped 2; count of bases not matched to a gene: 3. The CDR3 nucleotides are TGTGCTAGTGGTTTGGACAGGGGGATACAAGAGACCCAGTACTTC. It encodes CASGLDRGIQETQYF.

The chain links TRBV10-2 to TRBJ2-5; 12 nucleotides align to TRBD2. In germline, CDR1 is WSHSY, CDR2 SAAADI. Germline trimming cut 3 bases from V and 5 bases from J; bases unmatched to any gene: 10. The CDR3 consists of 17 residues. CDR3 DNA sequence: TGCGCCAGCAGTGACCAGCTAGCGGGGGGGCGTTGGGAGACCCAGTACTTC. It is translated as CASSDQLAGGRWETQYF.

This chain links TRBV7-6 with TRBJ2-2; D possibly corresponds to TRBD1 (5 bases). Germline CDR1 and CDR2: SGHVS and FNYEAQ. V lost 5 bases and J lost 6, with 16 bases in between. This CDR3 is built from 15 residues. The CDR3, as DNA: TGTGCCAGCAGCAGGACAAACCGGCACCCCGGGGAGCTGTTTTTT. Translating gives CASSRTNRHPGELFF. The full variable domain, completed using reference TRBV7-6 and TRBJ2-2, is GAGVSQSPRYKVTKRGQDVALRCDPISGHVSLYWYRQALGQGPEFLTYFNYEAQQDKSGLPNDRFSAERPEGSISTLTIQRTEQRDSAMYRCASSRTNRHPGELFFGEGSRLTVL.

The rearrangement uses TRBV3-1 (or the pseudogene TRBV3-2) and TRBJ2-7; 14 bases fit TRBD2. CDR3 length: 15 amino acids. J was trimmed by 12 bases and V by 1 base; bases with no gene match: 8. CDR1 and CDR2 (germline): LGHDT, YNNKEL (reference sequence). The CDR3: CASSQGLGTSGGGYF. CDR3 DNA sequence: TGTGCCAGCAGCCAAGGGTTAGGGACTAGCGGGGGAGGGTACTTC.

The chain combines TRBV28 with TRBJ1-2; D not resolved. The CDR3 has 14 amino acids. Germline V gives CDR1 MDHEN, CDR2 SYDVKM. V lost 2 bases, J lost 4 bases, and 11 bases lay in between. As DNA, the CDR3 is TGTGCCAGCAGTTTAGGAGTGGGTATCTATGGCTACACCTTC. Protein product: CASSLGVGIYGYTF.

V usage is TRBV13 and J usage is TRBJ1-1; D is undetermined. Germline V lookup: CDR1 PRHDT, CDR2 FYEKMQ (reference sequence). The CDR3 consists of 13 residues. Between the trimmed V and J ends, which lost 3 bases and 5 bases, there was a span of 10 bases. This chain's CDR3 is CASSFSAGTEAFF. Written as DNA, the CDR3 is TGTGCCAGCAGCTTTTCGGCAGGAACTGAAGCTTTCTTT.

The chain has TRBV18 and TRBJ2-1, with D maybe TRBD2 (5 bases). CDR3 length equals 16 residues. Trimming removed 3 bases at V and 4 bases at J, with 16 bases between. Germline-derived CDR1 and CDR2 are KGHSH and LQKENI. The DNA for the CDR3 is TGTGCCAGCTCACCTAAATCGGGGAGTAGGTACAATGAGCAGTTCTTC. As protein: CASSPKSGSRYNEQFF.

The CDR3 bases are TGTGCCAGCGGCAAGGGGGGGTTCTACGAGCAGTACTTC. It codes for CASGKGGFYEQYF. The V gene is TRBV7-9, the J gene TRBJ2-7, with TRBD2 as a possible D gene (7 bases). V lost 8 bases to trimming and J lost 3 bases, with 14 bases between them. Germline V gives CDR1 SEHNR, CDR2 FQNEAQ (reference sequence). The CDR3 loop spans 13 amino acids.

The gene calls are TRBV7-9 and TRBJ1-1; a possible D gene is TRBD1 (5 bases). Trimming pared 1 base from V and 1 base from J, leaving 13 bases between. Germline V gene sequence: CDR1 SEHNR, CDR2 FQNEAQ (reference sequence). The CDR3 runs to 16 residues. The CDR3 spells CASSLGRTPQNTEAFF. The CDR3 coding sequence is TGTGCCAGCAGCTTAGGTCGGACACCTCAGAACACTGAAGCTTTCTTT.

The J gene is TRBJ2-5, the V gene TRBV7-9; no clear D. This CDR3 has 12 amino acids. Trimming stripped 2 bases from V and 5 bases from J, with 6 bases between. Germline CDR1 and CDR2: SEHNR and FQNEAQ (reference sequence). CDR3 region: CASSLILETQYF. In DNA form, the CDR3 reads TGTGCCAGCAGCTTAATCCTCGAGACCCAGTACTTC.

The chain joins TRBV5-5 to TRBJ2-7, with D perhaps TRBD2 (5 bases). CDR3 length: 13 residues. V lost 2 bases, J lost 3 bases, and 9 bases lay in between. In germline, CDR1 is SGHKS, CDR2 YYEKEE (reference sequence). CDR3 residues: CASSFGEGYEQYV. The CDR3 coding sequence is TGTGCCAGCAGCTTTGGTGAGGGCTACGAGCAGTACGTC.

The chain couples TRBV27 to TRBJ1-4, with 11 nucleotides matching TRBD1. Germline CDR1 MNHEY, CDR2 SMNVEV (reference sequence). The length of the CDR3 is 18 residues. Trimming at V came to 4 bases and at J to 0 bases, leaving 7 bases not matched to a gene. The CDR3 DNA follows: TGTGCCAGCAGTTGGGACAGGGGGAACGGTCCAACTAATGAAAAACTGTTTTTT. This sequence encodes CASSWDRGNGPTNEKLFF.

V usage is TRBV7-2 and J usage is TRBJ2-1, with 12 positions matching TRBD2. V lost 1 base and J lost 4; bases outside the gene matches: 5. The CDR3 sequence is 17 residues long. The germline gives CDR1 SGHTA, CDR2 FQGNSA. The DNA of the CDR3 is TGTGCCAGCAGCTTAGTTCTACTAGCGGGGGGATACAATGAGCAGTTCTTC. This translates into CASSLVLLAGGYNEQFF.

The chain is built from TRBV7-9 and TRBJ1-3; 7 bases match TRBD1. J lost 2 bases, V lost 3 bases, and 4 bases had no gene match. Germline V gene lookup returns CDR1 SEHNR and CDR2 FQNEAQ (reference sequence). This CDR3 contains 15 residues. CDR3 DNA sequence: TGTGCCAGCAGCTTGGAGACAGGGCCTGGAAACACCATATATTTT. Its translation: CASSLETGPGNTIYF. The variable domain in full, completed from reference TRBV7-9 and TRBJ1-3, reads DTGVSQNPRHKITKRGQNVTFRCDPISEHNRLYWYRQTLGQGPEFLTYFQNEAQLEKSRLLSDRFSAERPKGSFSTLEIQRTEQGDSAMYLCASSLETGPGNTIYFGEGSWLTVV.

The CDR3 region has the DNA TGTGCCAGTAGTATGAAGGGGGCTGAAAAACTGTTTTTT. Protein: CASSMKGAEKLFF. The chain employs TRBV19 and TRBJ1-4; 7 nucleotides agree with TRBD1. Germline V CDR1 and CDR2: LNHDA, SQIVND (reference sequence). CDR3 size: 13 residues. The trim removed 3 bases at V and 7 bases at J, leaving 2 bases unmatched.

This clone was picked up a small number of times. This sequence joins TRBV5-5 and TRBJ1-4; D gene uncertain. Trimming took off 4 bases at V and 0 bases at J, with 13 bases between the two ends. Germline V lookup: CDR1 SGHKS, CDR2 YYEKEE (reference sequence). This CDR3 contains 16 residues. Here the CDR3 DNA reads TGTGCCAGCAGCGAAACTACGGGTGCAACTAATGAAAAACTGTTTTTT. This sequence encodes CASSETTGATNEKLFF. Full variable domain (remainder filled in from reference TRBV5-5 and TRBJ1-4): DAGVTQSPTHLIKTRGQQVTLRCSPISGHKSVSWYQQVLGQGPQFIFQYYEKEERGRGNFPDRFSARQFPNYSSELNVNALLLGDSALYLCASSETTGATNEKLFFGSGTQLSVL.

The CDR3 here is CASSRRQGANSPLHF. Here the CDR3 DNA reads TGCGCCAGCAGCCGTAGACAGGGAGCAAATTCACCCCTCCACTTT. The chain has TRBV4-3 and TRBJ1-6; the match to TRBD1 covers 7 bases. Germline V gene sequence: CDR1 LGHNA, CDR2 YSLEER. The CDR3 has 15 amino acids. V lost 4 bases, J lost 7 bases, and 7 bases stayed unmatched.

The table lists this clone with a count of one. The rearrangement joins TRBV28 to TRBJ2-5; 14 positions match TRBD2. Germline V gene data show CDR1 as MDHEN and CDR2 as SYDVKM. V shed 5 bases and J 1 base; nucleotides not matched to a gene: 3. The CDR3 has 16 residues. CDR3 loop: CASSPGTSGGQETQYF. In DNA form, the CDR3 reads TGTGCCAGCAGTCCGGGGACTAGCGGGGGCCAAGAGACCCAGTACTTC.

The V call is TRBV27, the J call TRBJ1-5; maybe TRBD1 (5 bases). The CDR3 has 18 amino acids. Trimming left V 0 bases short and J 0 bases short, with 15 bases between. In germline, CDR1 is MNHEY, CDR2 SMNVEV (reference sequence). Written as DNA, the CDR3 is TGTGCCAGCAGTTTATCGGGGGGTCCAAAATATAGCAATCAGCCCCAGCATTTT. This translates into CASSLSGGPKYSNQPQHF.

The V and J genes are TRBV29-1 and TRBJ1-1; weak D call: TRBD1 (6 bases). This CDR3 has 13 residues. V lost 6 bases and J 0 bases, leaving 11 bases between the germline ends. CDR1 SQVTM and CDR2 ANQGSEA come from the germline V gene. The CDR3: CSVGGRMNTEAFF. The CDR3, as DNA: TGCAGCGTAGGGGGACGGATGAACACTGAAGCTTTCTTT.

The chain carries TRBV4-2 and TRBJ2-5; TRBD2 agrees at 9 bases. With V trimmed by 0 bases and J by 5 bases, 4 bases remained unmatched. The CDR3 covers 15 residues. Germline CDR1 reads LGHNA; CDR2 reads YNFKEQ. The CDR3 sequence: CASSQEAGGTETQYF. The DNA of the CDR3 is TGTGCCAGCAGCCAAGAGGCGGGGGGGACGGAGACCCAGTACTTC.